The clone carrying this TCR beta chain was recorded only once. The sample originates from a study of CD8+ T cells in alopecia areata. About the study: Oral tofacitinib, 5 to 10 mg twice daily, was given in an open-label trial.

Extracted from the samples, RNA was reverse transcribed into cDNA to serve as the sequencing template. Some clones are missing from TCRdb's copy, which holds only in-frame ones; the method was immunoSEQ multiplex PCR. This table holds approximately 54,000 clones, over 95% found once. It was from alopecia areata patients that lesional scalp punch biopsies and peripheral blood were collected. Cell sorting on a FACSAria was used to separate CD4+ and CD8+ T cells from the PBMCs. The sample consisted of CD8+ T cells sorted from blood, taken at week 0. The clonotype originates from a human donor with alopecia areata.

The chain's CDR3 is CASSDWNTGELFF. The CDR3 DNA follows: TGTGCCAGCAGTGACTGGAACACCGGGGAGCTGTTTTTT. The genes are TRBV25-1 and TRBJ2-2, with unresolved D. Looked up from germline, CDR1 is MGHDK and CDR2 is SYGVNS. The CDR3 covers 13 residues. Trimming removed 3 bases at V and 1 base at J, with 3 bases between. The full variable domain, completed using reference TRBV25-1 and TRBJ2-2, is EADIYQTPRYLVIGTGKKITLECSQTMGHDKMYWYQQDPGMELHLIHYSYGVNSTEKGDLSSESTVSRIRTEHFPLTLESARPSHTSQYLCASSDWNTGELFFGEGSRLTVL.